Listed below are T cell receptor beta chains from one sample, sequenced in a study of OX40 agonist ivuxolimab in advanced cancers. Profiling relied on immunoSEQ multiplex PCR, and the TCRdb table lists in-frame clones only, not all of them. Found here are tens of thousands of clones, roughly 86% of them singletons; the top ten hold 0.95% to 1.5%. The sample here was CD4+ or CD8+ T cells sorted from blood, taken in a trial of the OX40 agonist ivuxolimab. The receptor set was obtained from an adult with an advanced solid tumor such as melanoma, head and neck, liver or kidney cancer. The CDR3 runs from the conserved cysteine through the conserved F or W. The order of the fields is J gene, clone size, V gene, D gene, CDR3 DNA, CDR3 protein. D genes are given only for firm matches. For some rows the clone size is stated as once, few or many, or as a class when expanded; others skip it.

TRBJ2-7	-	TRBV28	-	TGTGCCAGCAGTTTGCTCCCCCGGACAGTATCCTACGAGCAGTACTTC	CASSLLPRTVSYEQYF
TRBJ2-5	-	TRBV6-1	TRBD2	TGTGCCAGCAGTCCTAGCGGGACTGAGACCCAGTACTTC	CASSPSGTETQYF
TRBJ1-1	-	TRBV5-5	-	TGTGCCAGCAGCTTAGGGCCAGATAACACTGAAGCTTTCTTT	CASSLGPDNTEAFF
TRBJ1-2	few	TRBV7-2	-	TGTGCCAGCAGCTTACCATGGGGCTACACCTTC	CASSLPWGYTF
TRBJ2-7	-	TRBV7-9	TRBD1	TGTGCCAGCAGCCCCCTATGGGACAGGGGGTCTTACGAGCAGTACTTC	CASSPLWDRGSYEQYF
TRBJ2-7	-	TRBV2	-	TGTGCCAGCAGTGATTATCCCAGATTCCCCTACGAGCAGTACTTC	CASSDYPRFPYEQYF
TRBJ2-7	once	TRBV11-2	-	TGTGCCAGCAGCTTAGATCGGGGGATCACCCACGAGCAGTACTTC	CASSLDRGITHEQYF
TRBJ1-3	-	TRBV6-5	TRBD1	TGTGCCAGTGGGAGACAGGGTTTTGGAAACACCATATATTTT	CASGRQGFGNTIYF
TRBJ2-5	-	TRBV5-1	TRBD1	TGCGCCAGCAGCAAAGGGACAGGGTTCGGGGAGACCCAGTACTTC	CASSKGTGFGETQYF
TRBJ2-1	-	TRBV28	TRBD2	TGTGCCAGCAGTTTTGTAGCGGGACCCGACAATGAGCAGTTCTTC	CASSFVAGPDNEQFF
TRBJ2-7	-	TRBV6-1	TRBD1	TGTGCCAGCAGCCTTCTCCGGACAGGGGGCGAGCAGTACTTC	CASSLLRTGGEQYF
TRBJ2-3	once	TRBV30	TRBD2	TGTGCCTGGGTCCAGGGACTATCTAGCACAGATACGCAGTATTTT	CAWVQGLSSTDTQYF
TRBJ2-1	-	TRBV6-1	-	TGTGCCAGCAGAGGGGGGGGCTACAATGAGCAGTTCTTC	CASRGGGYNEQFF
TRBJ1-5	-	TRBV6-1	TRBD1	TGTGCCAGCAGCCGGGACAGCTCCAATCAGCCCCAGCATTTT	CASSRDSSNQPQHF
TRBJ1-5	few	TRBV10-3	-	TGTGCCATAACTGGGGCAAGAAGGCATTTT	CAITGARRHF
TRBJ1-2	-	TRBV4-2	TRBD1	TGTGCCAGCAGCCCCGAACCCGACAGGGGAGTTTATGGCTACACCTTC	CASSPEPDRGVYGYTF
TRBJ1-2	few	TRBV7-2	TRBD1	TGTGCCAGCAGCCCTGCTGTGACAGGGAATGGCTACACCTTC	CASSPAVTGNGYTF
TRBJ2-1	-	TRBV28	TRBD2	TGTGCCAGCAGTTTTTTCATAGCGGGAGTCGGGGAGCAGTTCTTC	CASSFFIAGVGEQFF
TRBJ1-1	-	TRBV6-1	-	TGTGCCAGCAGTGTTACAGGCCACACTGAAGCTTTCTTT	CASSVTGHTEAFF
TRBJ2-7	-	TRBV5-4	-	TGTGCCAGCAGCTACGGTGGCCAGTGGGAGCAGTACTTC	CASSYGGQWEQYF
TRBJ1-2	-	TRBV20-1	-	TGCATCCTCGGGGGTAACTATGGCTACACCTTC	CILGGNYGYTF
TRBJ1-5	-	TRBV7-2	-	TGTGCCAGCAGCTCAATGAGCGATCAGCCCCAGCATTTT	CASSSMSDQPQHF
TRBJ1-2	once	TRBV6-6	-	TGTGCCAGCAACCGGGACGGTGGCAACTATGGCTACACCTTC	CASNRDGGNYGYTF
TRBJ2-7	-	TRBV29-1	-	TGCAGCGTTGAAATTGACAAGCAGTACTTC	CSVEIDKQYF
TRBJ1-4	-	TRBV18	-	TGTGCCAGCTCACCGACATCAACTAATGAAAAACTGTTTTTT	CASSPTSTNEKLFF
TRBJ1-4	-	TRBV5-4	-	TGTGCCAGCAGCCCAGGACAGACAAATGAAAAACTGTTTTTT	CASSPGQTNEKLFF
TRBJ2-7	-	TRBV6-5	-	TGTGCCAGCAGTTCAAATGACAGGACCTACGAGCAGTACTTC	CASSSNDRTYEQYF
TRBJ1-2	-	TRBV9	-	TGTGCCAGCAGCGTAGATTTGGGGGCGGACTATGGCTACACCTTC	CASSVDLGADYGYTF
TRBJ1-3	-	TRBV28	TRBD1	TGTGCCAGCAGGCCACAGGGGGCGTGGAACACCATATATTTT	CASRPQGAWNTIYF
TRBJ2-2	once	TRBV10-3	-	TGTGCCATCAGTGGCCAGGAAAGGACAGGGGAGCTGTTTTTT	CAISGQERTGELFF
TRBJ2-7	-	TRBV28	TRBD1	TGTGCCAGCAGTTCTCCGGGACAGGCCACCTACGAGCAGTACTTC	CASSSPGQATYEQYF
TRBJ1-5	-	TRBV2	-	TGTGCCAGCAGTAGGGACAATAGCAATCAGCCCCAGCATTTT	CASSRDNSNQPQHF
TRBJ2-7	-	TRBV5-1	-	TGCGCCAGCAGCTTGGACGAATTCTACGAGCAGTACTTC	CASSLDEFYEQYF
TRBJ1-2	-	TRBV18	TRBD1	TGTGCCAGCTCTTTCGCAGGGGGACGGACCTATGGCTACACCTTC	CASSFAGGRTYGYTF
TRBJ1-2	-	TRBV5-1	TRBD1	TGCGCCAGCAGCTCCGGACAGGTCCTCTATGGCTACACCTTC	CASSSGQVLYGYTF
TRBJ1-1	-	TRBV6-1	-	TGTGCCAGCAGTGAAGCTGGAGCCACCACTGAAGCTTTCTTT	CASSEAGATTEAFF
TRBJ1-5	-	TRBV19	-	TGTGCCAGTTCTCGAGCAGTTGGCCATCAGCCCCAGCATTTT	CASSRAVGHQPQHF
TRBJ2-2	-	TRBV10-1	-	TGCGCCAGCAGATCTAGCACTAACACCGGGGAGCTGTTTTTT	CASRSSTNTGELFF